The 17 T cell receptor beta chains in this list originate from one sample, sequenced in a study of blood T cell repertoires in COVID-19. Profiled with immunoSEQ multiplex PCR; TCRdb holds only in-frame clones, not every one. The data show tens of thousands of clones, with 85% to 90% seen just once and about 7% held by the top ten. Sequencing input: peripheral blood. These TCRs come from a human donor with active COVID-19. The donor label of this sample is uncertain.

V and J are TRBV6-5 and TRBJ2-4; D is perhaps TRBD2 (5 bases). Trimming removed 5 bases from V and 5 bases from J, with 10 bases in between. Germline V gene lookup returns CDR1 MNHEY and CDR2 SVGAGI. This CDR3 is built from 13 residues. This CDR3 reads CASSPRTQNIQYF. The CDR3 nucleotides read TGTGCCAGCAGTCCACGGACTCAAAACATTCAGTACTTC.

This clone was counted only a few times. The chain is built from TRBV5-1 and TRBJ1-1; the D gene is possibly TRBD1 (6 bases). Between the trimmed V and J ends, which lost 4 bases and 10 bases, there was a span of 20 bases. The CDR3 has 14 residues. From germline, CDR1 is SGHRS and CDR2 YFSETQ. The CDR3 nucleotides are TGCGCCAGCAGCGAACCTGAGGGGGGGATGGTAGCTTTCTTT. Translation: CASSEPEGGMVAFF.

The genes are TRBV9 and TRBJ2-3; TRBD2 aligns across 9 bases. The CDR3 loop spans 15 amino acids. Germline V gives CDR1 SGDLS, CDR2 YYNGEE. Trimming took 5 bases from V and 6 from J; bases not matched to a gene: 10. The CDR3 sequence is CASRKEGLAGDTQYF. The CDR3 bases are TGTGCCAGCAGGAAAGAGGGGCTAGCGGGGGATACGCAGTATTTT.

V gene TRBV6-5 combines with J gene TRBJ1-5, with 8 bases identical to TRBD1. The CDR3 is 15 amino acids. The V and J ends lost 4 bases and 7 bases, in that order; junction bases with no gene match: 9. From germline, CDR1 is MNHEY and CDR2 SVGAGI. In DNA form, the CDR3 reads TGTGCCAGCAGTTCGGGACAGGCCCTCGGGCAGCCCCAGCATTTT. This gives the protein CASSSGQALGQPQHF.

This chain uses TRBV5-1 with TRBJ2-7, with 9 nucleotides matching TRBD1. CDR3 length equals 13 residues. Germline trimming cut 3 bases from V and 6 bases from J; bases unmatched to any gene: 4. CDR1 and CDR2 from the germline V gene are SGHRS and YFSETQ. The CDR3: CASSSGQGGEQYF. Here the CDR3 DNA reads TGCGCCAGCAGCTCGGGACAGGGTGGCGAGCAGTACTTC.

Here the CDR3 reads CASRGRPGNTIYF. For the CDR3, the DNA is TGTGCCAGCAGGGGGAGGCCAGGAAACACCATATATTTT. The rearrangement joins TRBV2 to TRBJ1-3, with D unclear. V was cut by 6 bases and J by 4 bases, with 10 bases left in between. CDR3 size: 13 residues. Germline V CDR1 and CDR2: SNHLY, FYNNEI.

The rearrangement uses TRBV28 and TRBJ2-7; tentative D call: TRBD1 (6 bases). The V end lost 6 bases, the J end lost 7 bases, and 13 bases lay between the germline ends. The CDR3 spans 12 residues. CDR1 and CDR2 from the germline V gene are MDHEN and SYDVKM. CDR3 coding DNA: TGTGCCAGCAGGGAGATTAGGGGGGAGCAGTACTTC. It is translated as CASREIRGEQYF.

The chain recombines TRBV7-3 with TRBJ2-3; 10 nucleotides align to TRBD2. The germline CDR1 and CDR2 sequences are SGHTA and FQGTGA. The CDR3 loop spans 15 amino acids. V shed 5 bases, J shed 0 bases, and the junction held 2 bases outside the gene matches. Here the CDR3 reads CASSKGLASTDTQYF. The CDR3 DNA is TGTGCCAGCAGCAAGGGACTAGCGAGCACAGATACGCAGTATTTT.

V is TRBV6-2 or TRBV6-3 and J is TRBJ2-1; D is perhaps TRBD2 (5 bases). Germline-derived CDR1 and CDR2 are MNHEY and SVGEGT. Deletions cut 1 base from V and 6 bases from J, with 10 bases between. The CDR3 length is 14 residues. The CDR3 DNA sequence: TGTGCCAGCAGTTACTGGGGAGTTACCAATGAGCAGTTCTTC. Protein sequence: CASSYWGVTNEQFF.

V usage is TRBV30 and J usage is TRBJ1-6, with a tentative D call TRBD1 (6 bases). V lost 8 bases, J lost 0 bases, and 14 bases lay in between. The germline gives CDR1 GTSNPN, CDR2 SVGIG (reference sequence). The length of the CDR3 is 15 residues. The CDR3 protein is CASRDTSSYNSPLHF. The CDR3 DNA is TGTGCCAGCAGGGACACGAGCTCCTATAATTCACCCCTCCACTTT.

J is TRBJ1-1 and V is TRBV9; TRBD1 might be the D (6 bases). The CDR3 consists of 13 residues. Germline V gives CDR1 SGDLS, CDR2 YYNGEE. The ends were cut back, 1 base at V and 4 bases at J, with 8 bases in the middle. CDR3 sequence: CASSVQGSTEAFF. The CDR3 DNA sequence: TGTGCCAGCAGCGTACAGGGGAGCACTGAAGCTTTCTTT.

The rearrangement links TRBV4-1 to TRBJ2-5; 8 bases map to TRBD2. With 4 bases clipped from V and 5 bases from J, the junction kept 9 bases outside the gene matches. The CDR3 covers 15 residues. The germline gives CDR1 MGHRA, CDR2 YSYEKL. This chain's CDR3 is CASSLLGLALETQYF. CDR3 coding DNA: TGCGCCAGCAGCCTCCTCGGACTAGCCCTGGAGACCCAGTACTTC.

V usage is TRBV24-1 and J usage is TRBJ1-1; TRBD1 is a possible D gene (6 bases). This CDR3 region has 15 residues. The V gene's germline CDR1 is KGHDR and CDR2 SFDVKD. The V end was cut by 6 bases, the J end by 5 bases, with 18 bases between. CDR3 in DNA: TGTGCCACCAGTCCCCCTCAACAGGGAAGGACTGAAGCTTTCTTT. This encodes CATSPPQQGRTEAFF.

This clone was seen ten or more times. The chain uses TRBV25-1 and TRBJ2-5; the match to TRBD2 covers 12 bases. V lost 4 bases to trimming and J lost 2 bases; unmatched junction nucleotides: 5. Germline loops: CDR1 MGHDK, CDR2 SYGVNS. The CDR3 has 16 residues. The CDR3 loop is CASSVLAGGVQETQYF. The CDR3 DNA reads TGTGCCAGCAGTGTCCTAGCGGGGGGGGTACAAGAGACCCAGTACTTC.

Here the CDR3 reads CASSPDGTLNYGYTF. CDR3 sequence (DNA): TGTGCCAGCAGTCCGGACGGGACATTAAACTATGGCTACACCTTC. J is TRBJ1-2 and V is TRBV28; D is perhaps TRBD1 (6 bases). The CDR3 is 15 residues long. The V end lost 5 bases, the J end lost 2 bases, and 15 bases lay between the germline ends. CDR1 MDHEN and CDR2 SYDVKM come from the germline V gene.

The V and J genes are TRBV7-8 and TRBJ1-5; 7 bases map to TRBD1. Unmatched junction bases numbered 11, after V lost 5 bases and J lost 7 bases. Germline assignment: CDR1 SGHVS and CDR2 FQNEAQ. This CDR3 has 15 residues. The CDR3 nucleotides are TGTGCCAGCAGCGACGACACAGGGGCACGGCAGCCCCAGCATTTT. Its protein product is CASSDDTGARQPQHF. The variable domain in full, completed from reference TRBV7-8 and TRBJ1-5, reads GAGVSQSPRYKVAKRGQDVALRCDPISGHVSLFWYQQALGQGPEFLTYFQNEAQLDKSGLPSDRFFAERPEGSVSTLKIQRTQQEDSAVYLCASSDDTGARQPQHFGDGTRLSIL.

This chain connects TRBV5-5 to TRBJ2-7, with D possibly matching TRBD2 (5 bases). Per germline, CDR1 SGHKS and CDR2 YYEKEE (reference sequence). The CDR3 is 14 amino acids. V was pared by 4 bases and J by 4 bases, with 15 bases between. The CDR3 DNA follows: TGTGCCAGCAGCCGGCCGGGATTGGGGTACGAGCAGTACTTC. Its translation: CASSRPGLGYEQYF.